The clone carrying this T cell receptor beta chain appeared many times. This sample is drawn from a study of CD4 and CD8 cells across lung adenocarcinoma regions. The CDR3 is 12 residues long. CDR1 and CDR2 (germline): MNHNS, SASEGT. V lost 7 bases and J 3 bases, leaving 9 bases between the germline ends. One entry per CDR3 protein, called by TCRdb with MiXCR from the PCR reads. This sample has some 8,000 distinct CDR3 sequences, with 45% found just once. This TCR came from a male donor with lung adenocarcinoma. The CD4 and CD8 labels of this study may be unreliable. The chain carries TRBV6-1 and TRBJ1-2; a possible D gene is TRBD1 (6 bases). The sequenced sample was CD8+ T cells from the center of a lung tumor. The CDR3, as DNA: TGTGCCAGCAAGAGGGGGGACTATGGCTACACCTTC. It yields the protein CASKRGDYGYTF.